The 19 T cell receptor beta chains listed next were all sequenced from one sample in a study of glioma-infiltrating T cells. Using RNA template, CDR3s of TCR alpha and beta were amplified with iRepertoire arm-PCR. Using its own MiXCR run on the multiplex PCR reads, TCRdb lists one record per CDR3 protein. The table shows over 100,000 distinct CDR3 sequences, with less than 30% occurring only once. Sequencing used glioma tissue, nonneoplastic brain tissue, or PBMCs (not recorded which). The receptors come from a human donor with low-grade glioma or glioblastoma, undergoing nonglioma brain surgery, or in good health (not recorded which).

This clonotype was picked up many times. The V gene is TRBV12-3 or TRBV12-4, the J gene TRBJ2-7; D is unclear. CDR3 length equals 13 residues. Trimming took off 3 bases at V and 3 bases at J, with 9 bases between the two ends. CDR3 in DNA: TGTGCCAGCAGTTTCTGGCAGTACTACGAGCAGTACTTC. This encodes CASSFWQYYEQYF.

This clonotype was seen ten or more times. The chain couples TRBV4-1 to TRBJ1-1; 10 positions agree with TRBD1. V lost 2 bases and J lost 3; bases outside the gene matches: 3. The CDR3 consists of 15 residues. Germline CDR1 and CDR2: MGHRA and YSYEKL. Here the CDR3 DNA reads TGCGCCAGCAGCCAACCAGACAGGGGGCACACTGAAGCTTTCTTT. This codes for CASSQPDRGHTEAFF.

This clonotype has a count of ten or more. V is TRBV29-1 and J is TRBJ2-1, with TRBD2 identical over 9 bases. This CDR3 region has 15 residues. After removal of 2 bases from V and 8 bases from J, the junction contained 10 bases not matched to a gene. Per the germline V gene, CDR1 is SQVTM and CDR2 is ANQGSEA. For the CDR3, the DNA is TGCAGCGTTGAACGGCTAGCGGGGAGGGTCGATGAGCAGTTCTTC. Its translation: CSVERLAGRVDEQFF.

This clonotype occurred many times. V and J are TRBV6-2 or TRBV6-3 and TRBJ1-1, with D maybe TRBD1 (6 bases). In germline, CDR1 is MNHEY, CDR2 SVGEGT. V lost 8 bases and J 0 bases, leaving 22 bases between the germline ends. The CDR3 totals 17 residues. CDR3 sequence (DNA): TGTGCCAGCTCTACCTTTAAGGACAGAGTTATGAACACTGAAGCTTTCTTT. Amino acid sequence: CASSTFKDRVMNTEAFF.

Ten or more counts support this clonotype. The genes are TRBV20-1 and TRBJ1-5; D is unresolved. V was cut by 4 bases and J by 7 bases, with 8 bases left in between. This CDR3 contains 11 residues. CDR1 is DFQATT, CDR2 SNEGSKA, per germline (reference sequence). The CDR3 protein is CSAINYQPQHF. In nucleotides, the CDR3 is TGCAGTGCTATAAATTACCAGCCCCAGCATTTT.

This clonotype was seen ten or more times. This chain links TRBV2 with TRBJ2-7; 9 bases map to TRBD1. Trimming removed 6 bases from V and 0 bases from J; junction bases left unmatched: 3. The V gene's germline CDR1 is SNHLY and CDR2 FYNNEI. CDR3 length: 14 amino acids. The CDR3 sequence is CASSGQGFSYEQYF. The CDR3 DNA reads TGTGCCAGCAGCGGACAGGGGTTCTCCTACGAGCAGTACTTC.

As regards this clonotype: A much bigger clone sits one base away, suggesting this may be a read error. The chain uses TRBV20-1 and TRBJ2-1; TRBD2 aligns across 13 bases. Trimming took 4 bases from V and 7 from J; bases not matched to a gene: 7. CDR1 DFQATT and CDR2 SNEGSKA come from the germline V gene (reference sequence). CDR3 length equals 15 residues. CDR3 in DNA: TGCAGTGCTATAGATTCGACTAGCGGGGGGAATGAGCAGTTCTTC. Translation: CSAIDSTSGGNEQFF.

V gene TRBV7-9 combines with J gene TRBJ1-2; weak D call: TRBD1 (5 bases). The CDR3 loop spans 14 amino acids. V dropped 2 bases and J dropped 3 bases, with 10 bases sitting between them. Germline V gene data show CDR1 as SEHNR and CDR2 as FQNEAQ (reference sequence). The CDR3 is CASSLKGTDYGYTF. CDR3 coding DNA: TGTGCCAGCAGCTTAAAAGGGACGGACTATGGCTACACCTTC.

This clonotype was seen at least ten times. The CDR3 loop reads CASSLEGVSGANVLTF. DNA of the CDR3: TGCGCCAGCAGCTTGGAGGGGGTCTCTGGGGCCAACGTCCTGACTTTC. The V call is TRBV5-1, the J call TRBJ2-6; a possible D gene is TRBD1 (6 bases). Germline CDR1 reads SGHRS; CDR2 reads YFSETQ. The CDR3 loop spans 16 amino acids. Trimming removed 0 bases at V and 0 bases at J, with 7 bases between.

The chain combines TRBV11-2 with TRBJ2-7; weak D call: TRBD2 (7 bases). Germline CDR1 is SGHAT and CDR2 is FQNNGV. The CDR3 has 13 amino acids. V gave up 3 bases and J gave up 5 bases, with 11 bases separating them. The CDR3 spells CASSLGGLNEQYF. The CDR3 DNA reads TGTGCCAGCAGCTTGGGGGGGCTCAACGAGCAGTACTTC.

The chain uses TRBV14 and TRBJ2-2, with D possibly being TRBD1 (6 bases). V was clipped by 0 bases and J by 0 bases, with 11 bases between them. CDR3 length: 17 residues. Germline V lookup: CDR1 SGHDN, CDR2 FVKESK. As DNA, the CDR3 is TGTGCCAGCAGCCAAGATCGGTACAGGGCGAACACCGGGGAGCTGTTTTTT. Translating gives CASSQDRYRANTGELFF.

V and J are TRBV5-1 and TRBJ2-3; D possibly uses TRBD1 or TRBD2 (5 bases each). V gave up 1 base and J gave up 2 bases, with 11 bases separating them. The CDR3 consists of 15 residues. CDR1 and CDR2 from the germline V gene are SGHRS and YFSETQ. CDR3 DNA: TGCGCCAGCAGCTTGATGACGGGGACCACAGATACGCAGTATTTT. This encodes CASSLMTGTTDTQYF.

This clonotype has a count of ten or more. The J gene is TRBJ2-1, the V gene TRBV18; TRBD1 or TRBD2 may be the D gene (5 bases each). This CDR3 region has 14 residues. V was shortened by 2 bases and J by 6 bases, with 11 bases between the two germline ends. Germline CDR1 is KGHSH and CDR2 is LQKENI. CDR3 DNA sequence: TGTGCCAGCTCACCAGGGGCAGGGAGCAATGAGCAGTTCTTC. It is translated as CASSPGAGSNEQFF.

This clonotype was counted many times. This rearrangement joins TRBV19 to TRBJ1-1, with D uncertain. V lost 2 bases and J 5 bases, leaving 12 bases between the germline ends. Germline V gene lookup returns CDR1 LNHDA and CDR2 SQIVND (reference sequence). The CDR3 is 14 residues long. This chain's CDR3 is CASSIQAAITEAFF. In DNA, the CDR3 is TGTGCCAGTAGTATACAGGCGGCGATTACTGAAGCTTTCTTT. Full variable domain (rest looked up from reference TRBV19 and TRBJ1-1): DGGITQSPKYLFRKEGQNVTLSCEQNLNHDAMYWYRQDPGQGLRLIYYSQIVNDFQKGDIAEGYSVSREKKESFPLTVTSAQKNPTAFYLCASSIQAAITEAFFGQGTRLTVV.

The rearrangement links TRBV9 to TRBJ1-2; perhaps TRBD1 as D (6 bases). Germline assignment: CDR1 SGDLS and CDR2 YYNGEE. The CDR3 has 15 amino acids. With 3 bases removed from V and 8 bases from J, the gap between germline ends came to 20 bases. CDR3 DNA: TGTGCCAGCAGCGCGCTCCCCCGACAGGTTAGAGGCTACACCTTC. It translates to CASSALPRQVRGYTF.

This clonotype was picked up many times. The chain combines TRBV4-1 with TRBJ2-3, with D perhaps matching TRBD1 or TRBD2 (7 bases each). V lost 1 base to trimming and J lost 5 bases, with 19 bases between them. This CDR3 has 17 amino acids. CDR1 and CDR2 from the germline V gene are MGHRA and YSYEKL. The chain's CDR3 is CASSQGHRGGVGDTQYF. CDR3 bases: TGCGCCAGCAGCCAAGGTCACAGGGGAGGGGTCGGAGATACGCAGTATTTT.

For this clonotype: One base away lies a much larger clone, so this may be a sequencing read error. The V call is TRBV29-1, the J call TRBJ1-1, with D possibly being TRBD1 (5 bases). The germline V gene encodes CDR1 SQVTM and CDR2 ANQGSEA. The CDR3 consists of 12 residues. The CDR3, as DNA: TGCGGCGTTGATGGGGGAAGGGTGGAAGCTTTCTTT. Its translation is CGVDGGRVEAFF.

Many counts were recorded for this clonotype. The CDR3 loop is CAISRQGLNTEAFF. The DNA for the CDR3 is TGTGCCATCAGCCGACAGGGCTTGAACACTGAAGCTTTCTTT. The chain carries TRBV10-3 and TRBJ1-1; TRBD1 agrees at 7 bases. The CDR3 covers 14 residues. Germline CDR1 ENHRY, CDR2 SYGVKD. Germline trimming cut 6 bases from V and 0 bases from J; bases unmatched to any gene: 4.

This clonotype was detected ten times or more. J is TRBJ2-7 and V is TRBV6-1; D is undetermined. Trimming left V 5 bases short and J 5 bases short, with 16 bases between. CDR1 is MNHNS and CDR2 is SASEGT in the germline V gene. The CDR3 is made up of 14 amino acids. The CDR3 loop is CASSSEIFRHEQYF. Written as DNA, the CDR3 is TGTGCCAGCAGTTCTGAAATCTTCCGCCACGAGCAGTACTTC.